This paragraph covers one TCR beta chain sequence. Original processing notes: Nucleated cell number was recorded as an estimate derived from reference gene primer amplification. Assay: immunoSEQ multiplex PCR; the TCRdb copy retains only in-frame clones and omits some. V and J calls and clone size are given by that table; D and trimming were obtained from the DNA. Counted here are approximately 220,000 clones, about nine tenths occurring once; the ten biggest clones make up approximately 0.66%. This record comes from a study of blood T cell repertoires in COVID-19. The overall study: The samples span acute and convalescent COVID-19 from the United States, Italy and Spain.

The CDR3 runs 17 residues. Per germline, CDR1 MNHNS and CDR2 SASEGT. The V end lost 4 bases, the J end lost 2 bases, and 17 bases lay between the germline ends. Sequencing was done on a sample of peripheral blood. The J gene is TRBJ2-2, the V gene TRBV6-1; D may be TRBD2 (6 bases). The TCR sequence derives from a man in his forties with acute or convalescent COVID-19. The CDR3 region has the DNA TGTGCCAGCAGTGCCCATCCCGGAGGGCCCAACACCGGGGAGCTGTTTTTT. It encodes CASSAHPGGPNTGELFF.